The rows below give T cell receptor beta chains drawn from one sample of a study of T-cell reconstitution after alpha-beta-depleted transplantation in children. TCRdb reprocessed the PCR reads with MiXCR, giving one entry per CDR3 protein. The data contain some 600,000 distinct CDR3 sequences, 16% of them singletons. The sequencing here drew on PBMCs from the stem cell graft donor, taken from the stem cell graft. Every receptor here comes from a human donor who donated a stem cell graft to a child with acute myeloid leukemia. Both conserved end residues are part of each CDR3. A D gene is named only where the DNA matches it firmly. Clone size is not always given. Where it is, it says once, few, many or a class for expanded clones.

>-|TRBV6-1|TRBJ1-3|-
TGTGCCAGCAGCCTAATGACAGGATCAAACACCATATATTTT
CASSLMTGSNTIYF
>TRBD1|TRBV29-1|TRBJ1-1|-
TGCAGCGTTGGTCGTCAAATACAGGGGTTGAACACTGAAGCTTTCTTT
CSVGRQIQGLNTEAFF
>TRBD1|TRBV7-9|TRBJ2-2|-
TGTGCCAGCAGCTTATTGGGACAGGGAATCACCGGGGAGCTGTTTTTT
CASSLLGQGITGELFF
>-|TRBV20-1|TRBJ1-5|many
TGCAGTGCTAGGGACACGAAGAATCAGCCCCAGCATTTT
CSARDTKNQPQHF
>-|TRBV20-1|TRBJ1-1|-
TGCAGTTCCCTCAAATCGGGCATTACGAACACTGAAGCTTTCTTT
CSSLKSGITNTEAFF
>-|TRBV5-1|TRBJ2-1|-
TGCGCCAGCACCCCAGGAGGGGTTTACAATGAGCAGTTCTTC
CASTPGGVYNEQFF
>TRBD2|TRBV5-1|TRBJ2-1|many
TGCGCCAGCAGCCTGGGACTAGCGGGGGCGAGATCCTACAATGAGCAGTTCTTC
CASSLGLAGARSYNEQFF
>-|TRBV28|TRBJ1-2|-
TGTGCCAGCAGTTTATTGGGGATTACCCATGGCTACACCTTC
CASSLLGITHGYTF
>TRBD1|TRBV15|TRBJ2-1|-
TGTGCCACCAGCAGAGACCGCGGACAGGGCAAGATCAATGAGCAGTTCTTC
CATSRDRGQGKINEQFF
>-|TRBV5-1|TRBJ2-1|few
TGCGCCAGCAGCCTCCCGGTCGGGTTGAATGAGCAGTTCTTC
CASSLPVGLNEQFF
>-|TRBV7-3|TRBJ1-6|few
TGTGCCAGCAGCCCCCAGGGAGGGCATAATTCACCCCTCCACTTT
CASSPQGGHNSPLHF
>TRBD1|TRBV4-3|TRBJ2-1|-
TGCGCCAGCAGCCAAGATTCTTCGGGACAGGGCCTATACAATGAGCAGTTCTTC
CASSQDSSGQGLYNEQFF
>-|TRBV5-1|TRBJ2-7|many
TGCGCCAGCAGCTTGGGGCAGAAGCAGTACTTC
CASSLGQKQYF
>-|TRBV4-2|TRBJ2-7|many
TGTGCCAGCAGCCGTTTTGTTGGGCCCACCTACGAGCAGTACTTC
CASSRFVGPTYEQYF
>-|TRBV12-3/TRBV12-4|TRBJ1-1|-
TGTGCCAGCAGTGACCGATTTATGAACACTGAAGCTTTCTTT
CASSDRFMNTEAFF
>TRBD2|TRBV7-2|TRBJ2-1|few
TGTGCCAGCAGCTTAGAGAGCGGGGGGGCGGGCGAGCAGTTCTTC
CASSLESGGAGEQFF
>TRBD1|TRBV12-3/TRBV12-4|TRBJ2-1|many
TGTGCCAGCAGTTGGGGACAGGGCAACAATGAGCAGTTCTTC
CASSWGQGNNEQFF
>-|TRBV13|TRBJ2-2|few
TGTGCCAGCAGCCCAAAGGATGGCGTGGGGAGGGAGCTGTTTTTT
CASSPKDGVGRELFF
>-|TRBV7-2|TRBJ2-2|few
TGTGCCAGCAGCTCGGAGACTTCCACCGGGGAGCTGTTTTTT
CASSSETSTGELFF
>TRBD1|TRBV7-9|TRBJ1-6|-
TGTGCCGCCAGACAGGGGGAATTTTCACCCCTCCACTTT
CAARQGEFSPLHF
>TRBD2|TRBV7-2|TRBJ2-5|many
TGTGCCAGCAGCTTCCCGGGACGGACTAGTTTCTTC
CASSFPGRTSFF
>-|TRBV7-9|TRBJ2-3|many
TGTGCCAGCAGCTTGGACCCTAGAGATACGCAGTATTTT
CASSLDPRDTQYF
>TRBD2|TRBV28|TRBJ2-1|-
TGTGCCAGCAGTCAAACTAGCGGGACCTACAATGAGCAGTTCTTC
CASSQTSGTYNEQFF
>TRBD2|TRBV12-3/TRBV12-4|TRBJ2-3|-
TGTGCCAGCAGTAGTTTTGGACTAGCGGGTAATACGCAGTATTTT
CASSSFGLAGNTQYF
>TRBD1|TRBV7-9|TRBJ2-1|few
TGTGCCAGCAGCACAGGGGGCAATGAGCAGTTCTTC
CASSTGGNEQFF
>-|TRBV6-1|TRBJ1-5|-
TGTGCCAGCAGTGCCTTCTTTAGCAATCAGCCCCAGCATTTT
CASSAFFSNQPQHF
>-|TRBV5-5|TRBJ2-3|many
TGTGCCAGCAGCTTATGGGGAGATACGCAGTATTTT
CASSLWGDTQYF
>-|TRBV6-1|TRBJ2-2|-
TGTGCCAGCAGTACCGTAAGGAACACCGGGGAGCTGTTTTTT
CASSTVRNTGELFF
>TRBD2|TRBV20-1|TRBJ2-2|many
TGCAGTGCTGGCTTAGCGGGGGGCTACACCGGGGAGCTGTTTTTT
CSAGLAGGYTGELFF
>-|TRBV7-9|TRBJ2-1|few
TGTGCCAGCAGCTTAGAGTTCGTCAATGAGCAGTTCTTC
CASSLEFVNEQFF
>TRBD2|TRBV20-1|TRBJ2-3|many
TGCAGTGCTAGAGATCCACGGGGCGGGGGAAGAGGAACGCAGTATTTT
CSARDPRGGGRGTQYF
>TRBD1|TRBV7-6|TRBJ2-1|many
TGTGCCAGCAGCCGACAGGGGGCCTCCTACAATGAGCAGTTCTTC
CASSRQGASYNEQFF
>-|TRBV20-1|TRBJ2-4|many
TGCAGTGCTAGAGATCTGACGGTGGGGCCGAACATTCAGTACTTC
CSARDLTVGPNIQYF
>-|TRBV20-1|TRBJ1-6|many
TGCAGTGCTAGTTTAGGACGGAATAATTCACCCCTCCACTTT
CSASLGRNNSPLHF
>-|TRBV24-1|TRBJ2-7|-
TGTGCCACCAGTGATGCGGCCCCTTGGGGCGAGCAGTACTTC
CATSDAAPWGEQYF
>-|TRBV30|TRBJ2-3|-
TGTGCCTGGAGTGTAGGGTCTACAGATACGCAGTATTTT
CAWSVGSTDTQYF
>TRBD1|TRBV29-1|TRBJ1-2|-
TGCAGCGTTGGGGACAGACCTAACTATGGCTACACCTTC
CSVGDRPNYGYTF
>-|TRBV20-1|TRBJ1-4|many
TGCAGTGCTAGAGATATCGACGGAAATGAAAAACTGTTTTTT
CSARDIDGNEKLFF
>-|TRBV12-3/TRBV12-4|TRBJ2-5|many
TGTGCCAGCAGTTTAGGAACAAAACGGGGGACCCAGTACTTC
CASSLGTKRGTQYF
>TRBD2|TRBV20-1|TRBJ2-2|many
TGCAGTGCGGGAACTAGCGGGGGACAGACCGGGGAGCTGTTTTTT
CSAGTSGGQTGELFF
>-|TRBV20-1|TRBJ2-7|many
TGCAGTGCTACGGGGTGGGGCAAACGAGGATCCTACGAGCAGTACTTC
CSATGWGKRGSYEQYF
>TRBD2|TRBV7-2|TRBJ2-3|many
TGTGCCAGCAGCGACCTAGCGGGGGGAAGCACAGATACGCAGTATTTT
CASSDLAGGSTDTQYF